This is a list of T cell receptor beta chains from one sample in a study of shared T cell receptors in the human thymus. This table comes from immunoSEQ multiplex PCR, and its TCRdb copy is limited to in-frame clones, with some not included. The table has under 700,000 clones, approximately 78% seen once; the top ten hold around 0.012%. This sample also appeared in a second study, on human thymus T cells.

Source material: thymocytes. The receptors were sampled from a boy under three years old with a congenital heart defect. Each CDR3 is given with its conserved first and last residue. D genes are given only for firm matches.

v_call d_call cdr3_aa
TRBV25-1 TRBD2 CASSEYSGSQTDTQYF
TRBV14 NA CASSQDIARDGAKYF
TRBV29-1 NA CSAEPAGYNEQFF
TRBV10-3 NA CAISESGGAAQETQYF
TRBV4-3 NA CASSQEGGQPQHF
TRBV7-9 TRBD1 CASSFQGAHLAEAFF
TRBV18 NA CASSPPREIREQYF
TRBV30 TRBD1 CAWQWDSSNYGYTF
TRBV5-6 TRBD2 CASSLTSGREQFF
TRBV4-2 TRBD2 CASSQGTSGLKETQYF
TRBV28 TRBD2 CASSPRLGTSGMGTDTQYF